This is a list of T cell receptor beta chains from one sample in a study of radiation and T cells in renal cell carcinoma. TCRdb's copy holds only in-frame clones and misses some; the assay was immunoSEQ multiplex PCR. The sample has roughly 60,000 clones; around three quarters are singletons. The source was blood, collected from a patient whose treatment included radiotherapy and nephrectomy. The receptors stem from a man aged 60-69 years with renal cell carcinoma. Both conserved end residues are part of each CDR3. D genes are given only for firm matches. The size entry is marked missing in some rows and otherwise reads once, few, many or a size class.

size | D | J | V | DNA | CDR3
- | TRBD1 | TRBJ1-1 | TRBV19 | TGTGCCAGTAGATGGGGGACAGGGGGCTTCACTGAAGCTTTCTTT | CASRWGTGGFTEAFF
few | TRBD1 | TRBJ1-1 | TRBV27 | TGTGCCAGCAGTTTGGACAGGGGAACCCTCGGTTTCTTT | CASSLDRGTLGFF
- | - | TRBJ2-2 | TRBV30 | TGTGCCTGGAGTGGTGGGGGCACCGGGGAGCTGTTTTTT | CAWSGGGTGELFF
- | - | TRBJ1-2 | TRBV6-5 | TGTGCCAGCAGTCCGATAAGAAACTATGGCTACACCTTC | CASSPIRNYGYTF
- | - | TRBJ1-1 | TRBV28 | TGTGCCAGCAGTTTTATGGGGACGACGAACACTGAAGCTTTCTTT | CASSFMGTTNTEAFF
- | - | TRBJ1-1 | TRBV11-2 | TGTGCCAGCAGCTTAGGGCAGTATCCCGAAGCTTTCTTT | CASSLGQYPEAFF
- | - | TRBJ1-1 | TRBV19 | TGTGCCAGTAGTATACGAGAGGGGGTTAACACTGAAGCTTTCTTT | CASSIREGVNTEAFF
- | TRBD1 | TRBJ2-5 | TRBV2 | TGTGCCAGCCAAAATCGGGCAGGGGGCGAGGAAGAGACCCAGTACTTC | CASQNRAGGEEETQYF
- | TRBD1 | TRBJ2-1 | TRBV18 | TGTGCCAGCTCACCCGGACAGGGGGCGACGGATGAGCAGTTCTTC | CASSPGQGATDEQFF
- | TRBD2 | TRBJ2-1 | TRBV2 | TGTGCCAGCACCCTTATGGGACTAGCGGGAATCTACAATGAGCAGTTCTTC | CASTLMGLAGIYNEQFF
- | - | TRBJ1-5 | TRBV27 | TGTGCCAGCCGCAGGGAGTGGAATCAGCCCCAGCATTTT | CASRREWNQPQHF
- | TRBD1 | TRBJ1-5 | TRBV6-5 | TGTGCCAGCAGTAGGGACAGGGGGCGCGGTCAGCCCCAGCATTTT | CASSRDRGRGQPQHF
- | TRBD1 | TRBJ1-1 | TRBV7-9 | TGTGCCAGCAGTTTACAGGGGGCCTTATCTGAAGCTTTCTTT | CASSLQGALSEAFF
- | - | TRBJ1-2 | TRBV4-2 | TGTGCCAGCAGCCAAGTTTTCCAGGGAGGCGATGGCTACACCTTC | CASSQVFQGGDGYTF
- | TRBD1 | TRBJ2-2 | TRBV6-1 | TGTGCCAGCAGCTCCGGGACAGGGGACGCCGGGGAGCTGTTTTTT | CASSSGTGDAGELFF
- | TRBD1 | TRBJ2-1 | TRBV6-5 | TGTGCCAGCAGTTACTCGGACAGGGGGCCCTACAATGAGCAGTTCTTC | CASSYSDRGPYNEQFF
once | TRBD1 | TRBJ2-7 | TRBV2 | TGTGCCAGCAGGTATGGTGCAGGGGGAGCGGACGAGCAGTACTTC | CASRYGAGGADEQYF
- | - | TRBJ2-5 | TRBV12-5 | TGTGCTAGTGGTTTGCGGAGCGGGTTCACGGCCCAGTACTTC | CASGLRSGFTAQYF
- | TRBD1 | TRBJ1-2 | TRBV29-1 | TGCAGCGTTGAAGACCTCCCAGGACAGGGGGCTTCAACTAACTATGGCTACACCTTC | CSVEDLPGQGASTNYGYTF
- | - | TRBJ1-1 | TRBV6-1 | TGTGCCAGCAGTGATGAGCCTTTTGAAGCTTTCTTT | CASSDEPFEAFF
once | TRBD1 | TRBJ2-7 | TRBV2 | TGTGCCAGCAATCCCGGGACAGTGGCCTACGAGCAGTACTTC | CASNPGTVAYEQYF
few | - | TRBJ2-6 | TRBV4-3 | TGCGCCAGCAGCCAAGATTTCGGGACCCACCGGGCAGGGGCCAACGTCCTGACTTTC | CASSQDFGTHRAGANVLTF
- | TRBD1 | TRBJ1-1 | TRBV5-5 | TGTGCCAGCAGCGTCCAGGGGGGCACTGAAGCTTTCTTT | CASSVQGGTEAFF
once | - | TRBJ2-1 | TRBV2 | TGTGCCAGCAAATGGAGTCCGAGGGAGCAGTTCTTC | CASKWSPREQFF
- | - | TRBJ2-1 | TRBV7-3 | TGTGCCAGCAGCTTAGACGGGAGCACCTACAATGAGCAGTTCTTC | CASSLDGSTYNEQFF
- | - | TRBJ1-4 | TRBV5-1 | TGCGCCAGCAGCTTCGGCGGTCCGGGGGAAAAACTGTTTTTT | CASSFGGPGEKLFF
- | - | TRBJ1-2 | TRBV30 | TGTGCCTGGAGCCGGGGGCGGGGCAATGGCTACACCTTC | CAWSRGRGNGYTF
- | TRBD2 | TRBJ2-3 | TRBV25-1 | TGTGCCAGCAGTGCTGACTGGCGGGAGGGGGGGACAGATACGCAGTATTTT | CASSADWREGGTDTQYF
- | TRBD1 | TRBJ1-2 | TRBV7-9 | TGTGCCAGCAGCTCAGCGACAGGGGGCGGAGTAGTTGGCTACACCTTC | CASSSATGGGVVGYTF
- | TRBD2 | TRBJ2-1 | TRBV6-1 | TGTGCCAGCAGTGACCGAGCGGGAATCTCCTACAATGAGCAGTTCTTC | CASSDRAGISYNEQFF
- | TRBD2 | TRBJ2-1 | TRBV5-1 | TGCGCCAGCAGCTTGGCCGGTACTAGCGGTAATGAGCAGTTCTTC | CASSLAGTSGNEQFF
once | - | TRBJ1-1 | TRBV20-1 | TGCAGTGCTCTGGACAACACTGAAGCTTTCTTT | CSALDNTEAFF
- | TRBD1 | TRBJ1-6 | TRBV5-6 | TGTGCCAGCAGCTTTAGTCCGGGACAGGGGAATTCACCCCTCCACTTT | CASSFSPGQGNSPLHF
- | TRBD1 | TRBJ1-1 | TRBV27 | TGTGCCAGCAGCGGACAGGGGGCGTGGGGCACTGAAGCTTTCTTT | CASSGQGAWGTEAFF
- | TRBD1 | TRBJ1-2 | TRBV11-2 | TGTGCCAGCAGCTCAGCCCGGACAGGTTCGAGCTACACCTTC | CASSSARTGSSYTF
- | - | TRBJ1-2 | TRBV2 | TGTGCCAGCAAAGAGGATGGTTACTATGGCTACACCTTC | CASKEDGYYGYTF
- | - | TRBJ1-2 | TRBV7-2 | TGTGCCAGCAGCTTTGGGGGGAGCAGGGGAGCTAACTATGGCTACACCTTC | CASSFGGSRGANYGYTF
- | - | TRBJ1-2 | TRBV10-3 | TGTGCCATCAGTGACGGGGGGTACTATGGCTACACCTTC | CAISDGGYYGYTF
- | - | TRBJ1-2 | TRBV10-3 | TGTGCCATCAGTGAGGGAGCCGGCTTAGAGGGCTACACCTTC | CAISEGAGLEGYTF
- | - | TRBJ2-5 | TRBV4-3 | TGCGCCAGCAGCCAAGATCCTGCCATTCAAGAGACCCAGTACTTC | CASSQDPAIQETQYF
- | TRBD2 | TRBJ2-4 | TRBV11-3 | TGTGCCAGCAGCCCGGGGGGGTCAGCCAAAAACATTCAGTACTTC | CASSPGGSAKNIQYF
- | - | TRBJ1-3 | TRBV19 | TGTGCCAGTAGTATAGATGTGACCGGCAACTCTGGAAACACCATATATTTT | CASSIDVTGNSGNTIYF